One and the same sample provided the 27 T cell receptor beta chains below, sequenced in a study of T cells after yellow fever vaccination. Using its own MiXCR run on the 5' RACE reads, TCRdb lists one record per CDR3 protein. Of over 250,000 distinct CDR3 sequences listed, about 4% are singletons. This material consisted of PBMCs, taken 5 days after the yellow fever booster vaccination. These receptors all come from a man aged 18 to 30 who received the YFV17D yellow fever vaccine.

This clonotype was counted ten times or more. The rearrangement links TRBV3-1 to TRBJ2-5; no reliable D call. The CDR3 totals 14 residues. Germline V gives CDR1 LGHDT, CDR2 YNNKEL (reference sequence). Trimming removed 1 base from V and 5 bases from J, with 11 bases in between. CDR3 DNA sequence: TGTGCCAGCAGCCAAGGAGATATTCAGGAGACCCAGTACTTC. It codes for CASSQGDIQETQYF.

This clonotype was seen repeatedly, ten times or more. CDR3 coding DNA: TGTGCCAGCAGCTTCTCGGGGGCAGGAGGAGATACGCAGTATTTT. Amino acids: CASSFSGAGGDTQYF. The chain employs TRBV7-3 and TRBJ2-3; tentatively, D is TRBD1 or TRBD2 (6 bases each). The germline CDR1 and CDR2 sequences are SGHTA and FQGTGA. The CDR3 consists of 15 residues. V was clipped by 3 bases and J by 5 bases, with 15 bases between them.

This clonotype was counted a few times. The chain is built from TRBV14 and TRBJ2-7, with 7 bases lining up with TRBD2. Germline V gives CDR1 SGHDN, CDR2 FVKESK. V shed 2 bases, J shed 0 bases, and the junction held 4 bases outside the gene matches. The CDR3 loop spans 15 amino acids. In DNA, the CDR3 is TGTGCCAGCAGCCAATTGTCTAGCGGCTCCTACGAGCAGTACTTC. This codes for CASSQLSSGSYEQYF.

This clonotype has a handful of counts. The gene calls are TRBV5-1 and TRBJ1-1, with a possible D match to TRBD1 (5 bases). Per germline, CDR1 SGHRS and CDR2 YFSETQ. CDR3 length: 13 amino acids. Trimming took 1 base from V and 6 from J, leaving 10 bases between them. CDR3 nucleotides: TGCGCCAGCAGCTTGCCCCAAGGGGCTGAAGCTTTCTTT. This translates into CASSLPQGAEAFF.

The chain has TRBV5-1 and TRBJ2-2; tentatively, D is TRBD1 (5 bases). This CDR3 has 14 amino acids. Germline loops: CDR1 SGHRS, CDR2 YFSETQ. V gave up 4 bases and J gave up 5 bases, with 12 bases separating them. DNA for the CDR3: TGCGCCAGCAGCCCATGGCCAGGGACCGGGGAGCTGTTTTTT. Amino acid sequence: CASSPWPGTGELFF.

In this sample, this clonotype turned up a few times. The chain is built from TRBV4-1 and TRBJ1-2, with 7 bases that match TRBD1. The CDR3 totals 17 residues. Germline V CDR1 and CDR2: MGHRA, YSYEKL. J lost 0 bases, V lost 3 bases, and 10 bases had no gene match. CDR3 nucleotides: TGCGCCAGCAGCCAGCCGGGGGAGGGGGCCGCTAACTATGGCTACACCTTC. Translation: CASSQPGEGAANYGYTF.

The rearrangement uses TRBV28 and TRBJ1-1; no definite D call. The V and J ends lost 5 bases and 7 bases respectively, with 8 bases between them. Germline V gives CDR1 MDHEN, CDR2 SYDVKM. This CDR3 spans 11 amino acids. This chain's CDR3 is CASSTSHEAFF. The CDR3 DNA follows: TGTGCCAGCAGTACCTCTCATGAAGCTTTCTTT.

CDR3 DNA: TGTGCCAGCAGTTGGGGGGAGAACTATGGCTACACCTTC. This gives the protein CASSWGENYGYTF. The chain uses TRBV6-2 or TRBV6-3 and TRBJ1-2, with a tentative D call TRBD1 (5 bases). Germline V gene data show CDR1 as MNHEY and CDR2 as SVGEGT. The germline V and J ends were trimmed by 4 bases and 2 bases, with 8 bases remaining between them. The CDR3 sequence is 13 residues long.

In its sample, this clonotype was seen many times. In nucleotides, the CDR3 is TGCAGTGCTAGTCTTTCCGAGATAAACTATGGCTACACCTTC. Protein: CSASLSEINYGYTF. V and J are TRBV20-1 and TRBJ1-2; D is undetermined. Germline CDR1 reads DFQATT; CDR2 reads SNEGSKA (reference sequence). CDR3 length: 14 residues. V was shortened by 3 bases and J by 2 bases, with 13 bases between the two germline ends.

The chain uses TRBV6-4 and TRBJ2-3; D unclear. Germline-derived CDR1 and CDR2 are MRHNA and SNTAGT. V lost 6 bases to trimming and J lost 8 bases, with 6 bases between them. This CDR3 has 10 residues. The CDR3 bases are TGTGCCAGCAGAGACGGTACGCAGTATTTT. It encodes CASRDGTQYF.

The gene calls are TRBV6-2 or TRBV6-3 and TRBJ2-1, with D unresolved. Trimming left V 5 bases short and J 2 bases short, with 10 bases between. This CDR3 contains 14 residues. Germline V CDR1 and CDR2: MNHEY, SVGEGT. The CDR3 reads CASSTQLTYNEQFF. The CDR3 DNA sequence: TGTGCCAGCAGTACCCAGTTAACCTACAATGAGCAGTTCTTC.

This clonotype was observed many times. At one of its ends the junction is not consistent with the germline gene, which may arise from a read error. The rearrangement joins TRBV5-1 to TRBJ1-6, with TRBD1 matching over 12 bases. CDR3 length: 15 residues. The germline gives CDR1 SGHRS, CDR2 YFSETQ. The CDR3 sequence is CASSLGTGGNSPLHF. The CDR3, as DNA: TGTGCCAGCAGCTTAGGGACAGGGGGCAATTCACCCCTCCACTTT.

This clonotype has ten or more counts. The V call is TRBV12-3 or TRBV12-4, the J call TRBJ2-1; weak D call: TRBD2 (5 bases). The CDR3 is 14 amino acids. Trimming pared 2 bases from V and 8 bases from J, leaving 13 bases between. CDR3 amino acids: CASSLNRPGDEQFF. The CDR3 DNA sequence: TGTGCCAGCAGTTTAAACCGTCCCGGGGATGAGCAGTTCTTC.

This clonotype was seen a few times. The V gene is TRBV7-7, the J gene TRBJ2-5, with a weak D call TRBD2 (6 bases). The CDR3 length is 12 residues. Germline V lookup: CDR1 SSHAT, CDR2 FNYEAQ (reference sequence). V shed 5 bases and J shed 7 bases, with 11 bases lying between them. For the CDR3, the DNA is TGTGCCAGCAGCCTTGTGGGGGGGACCCAGTACTTC. Its protein product is CASSLVGGTQYF.

In its sample, this clonotype was seen many times. The rearrangement links TRBV10-3 to TRBJ2-3; 10 bases match TRBD2. CDR1 is ENHRY, CDR2 SYGVKD, per germline. The J segment lost 4 bases and the V segment lost 5 bases, leaving 3 bases of the junction unmatched. This CDR3 region has 14 residues. CDR3 bases: TGTGCCATCAGTTCAGCGGGGGGGCCAGATACGCAGTATTTT. This encodes CAISSAGGPDTQYF.

The chain employs TRBV7-2 and TRBJ1-2; TRBD1 is a possible D gene (6 bases). CDR1 is SGHTA, CDR2 FQGNSA, per germline. CDR3 size: 16 residues. Trimming left V 1 base short and J 8 bases short, with 20 bases between. CDR3 coding DNA: TGTGCCAGCAGCTTAGGCCCACAGGGCCAAGAAGGGGGCTACACCTTC. The encoded protein is CASSLGPQGQEGGYTF.

This clonotype has more than one count but fewer than ten. The chain joins TRBV18 to TRBJ1-6; a weak D match, TRBD1 (6 bases). The germline V gene encodes CDR1 KGHSH and CDR2 LQKENI. Trimming left V 2 bases short and J 7 bases short, with 15 bases between. The CDR3 runs 16 residues. The CDR3 sequence: CASSPMGSRGNSPLHF. The CDR3, as DNA: TGTGCCAGCTCACCAATGGGTAGCAGGGGCAATTCACCCCTCCACTTT.

This clonotype was seen more than once but under ten times. The CDR3 DNA follows: TGTGCCAGCAGCTTATTCTGGGTTGATGAGCAGTTCTTC. The encoded protein is CASSLFWVDEQFF. V usage is TRBV7-9 and J usage is TRBJ2-1; no reliable D call. The CDR3 length is 13 residues. Trimming left V 2 bases short and J 8 bases short, with 10 bases between. Germline V gene data show CDR1 as SEHNR and CDR2 as FQNEAQ (reference sequence).

The J gene is TRBJ1-1, the V gene TRBV4-1; D possibly corresponds to TRBD1 (6 bases). The CDR3 has 15 amino acids. V lost 2 bases and J lost 8, with 18 bases in between. Germline V gene lookup returns CDR1 MGHRA and CDR2 YSYEKL. Written as DNA, the CDR3 is TGCGCCAGCAGCCAACACACTCATACAGGGCTGGAAGCTTTCTTT. It specifies CASSQHTHTGLEAFF.

The sample holds many counts of this clonotype. The rearrangement joins TRBV28 to TRBJ2-1, with a weak D call TRBD1 (6 bases). Germline CDR1 is MDHEN and CDR2 is SYDVKM. V was pared by 5 bases and J by 10 bases, with 15 bases between. This CDR3 is 13 amino acids long. DNA of the CDR3: TGTGCCAGCAGTGTGGGGGCGCATCGGGAGCAGTTCTTC. Its protein product is CASSVGAHREQFF.

Only a few counts were recorded for this clonotype. The chain links TRBV29-1 to TRBJ1-1; weak D call: TRBD1 (6 bases). Germline CDR1 is SQVTM and CDR2 is ANQGSEA. The CDR3 consists of 13 residues. V lost 3 bases and J 0 bases, leaving 8 bases between the germline ends. This chain's CDR3 is CSVERGVNTEAFF. The CDR3 DNA sequence: TGCAGCGTTGAGAGGGGGGTGAACACTGAAGCTTTCTTT. The full variable domain, completed using reference TRBV29-1 and TRBJ1-1, is SAVISQKPSRDICQRGTSLTIQCQVDSQVTMMFWYRQQPGQSLTLIATANQGSEATYESGFVIDKFPISRPNLTFSTLTVSNMSPEDSSIYLCSVERGVNTEAFFGQGTRLTVV.

This clonotype was detected a few times. The J gene is TRBJ1-1, the V gene TRBV11-2, with D possibly being TRBD1 (5 bases). V was trimmed by 5 bases and J by 11 bases, leaving 18 bases between them. CDR1 and CDR2 from the germline V gene are SGHAT and FQNNGV. This CDR3 spans 13 amino acids. The CDR3 bases are TGTGCCAGCAGCCGGGGCCTGGGTGCTGGCGCTTTCTTT. Translation: CASSRGLGAGAFF.

Only a few counts were recorded for this clonotype. The chain recombines TRBV19 with TRBJ1-5; 10 positions agree with TRBD1. The CDR3 sequence is 15 residues long. Germline trimming cut 8 bases from V and 6 bases from J; bases unmatched to any gene: 10. Per the germline V gene, CDR1 is LNHDA and CDR2 is SQIVND (reference sequence). The CDR3 spells CASENRDRGRQPQHF. CDR3 nucleotides: TGTGCCAGTGAGAACCGGGACAGGGGCCGTCAGCCCCAGCATTTT. Variable domain in full (rest from reference TRBV19 and TRBJ1-5): DGGITQSPKYLFRKEGQNVTLSCEQNLNHDAMYWYRQDPGQGLRLIYYSQIVNDFQKGDIAEGYSVSREKKESFPLTVTSAQKNPTAFYLCASENRDRGRQPQHFGDGTRLSIL.

V usage is TRBV10-3 and J usage is TRBJ1-1; TRBD1 matches 9 bases. The CDR3 spans 14 residues. After removal of 4 bases from V and 4 bases from J, the junction contained 4 bases not matched to a gene. CDR1 is ENHRY and CDR2 is SYGVKD in the germline V gene. This CDR3 is CAISGGQGGTEAFF. DNA of the CDR3: TGTGCCATCAGTGGGGGACAGGGAGGCACTGAAGCTTTCTTT.

The CDR3 bases are TGTGCCAGCAGTCTAGCACAGGGGCGGAACACCGGGGAGCTGTTTTTT. The encoded protein is CASSLAQGRNTGELFF. The gene calls are TRBV6-4 and TRBJ2-2; 7 nucleotides agree with TRBD1. J gave up 1 base and V 5 bases, and 7 bases lay outside the gene matches. The CDR3 has 16 residues. The V gene's germline CDR1 is MRHNA and CDR2 SNTAGT.

The chain recombines TRBV5-1 with TRBJ1-1; 9 positions match TRBD1. The germline CDR1 and CDR2 sequences are SGHRS and YFSETQ. With V trimmed by 1 base and J by 5 bases, 6 bases remained unmatched. The CDR3 has 15 residues. CDR3 amino acids: CASSLNTGGRTEAFF. In DNA form, the CDR3 reads TGCGCCAGCAGCTTGAACACAGGGGGCAGAACTGAAGCTTTCTTT.

J is TRBJ1-5 and V is TRBV27; D not certain. This CDR3 is built from 13 residues. CDR1 is MNHEY, CDR2 SMNVEV, per germline (reference sequence). V was cut by 5 bases and J by 6 bases, with 11 bases left in between. The CDR3 protein is CASSITGIQPQHF. The DNA for the CDR3 is TGTGCCAGCAGTATCACGGGGATTCAGCCCCAGCATTTT.